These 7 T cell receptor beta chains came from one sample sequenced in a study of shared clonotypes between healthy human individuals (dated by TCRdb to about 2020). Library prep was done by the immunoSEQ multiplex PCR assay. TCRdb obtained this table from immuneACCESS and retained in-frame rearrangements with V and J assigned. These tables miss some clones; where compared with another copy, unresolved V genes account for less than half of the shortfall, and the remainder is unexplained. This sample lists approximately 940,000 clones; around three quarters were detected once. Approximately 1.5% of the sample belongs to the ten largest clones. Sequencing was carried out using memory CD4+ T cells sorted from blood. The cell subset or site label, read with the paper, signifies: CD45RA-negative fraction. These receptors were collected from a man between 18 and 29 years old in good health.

The CDR3 region has the DNA TGTGCCAGCAGCCCCTCCGTCCTAGCGGGCGTCAATGAGCAGTTCTTC. This codes for CASSPSVLAGVNEQFF. The chain has TRBV7-3 and TRBJ2-1, with 8 nucleotides matching TRBD2. The CDR3 contains 16 residues. Germline loops: CDR1 SGHTA, CDR2 FQGTGA. The V segment lost 5 bases and the J segment 6 bases; nucleotides outside the gene matches: 12.

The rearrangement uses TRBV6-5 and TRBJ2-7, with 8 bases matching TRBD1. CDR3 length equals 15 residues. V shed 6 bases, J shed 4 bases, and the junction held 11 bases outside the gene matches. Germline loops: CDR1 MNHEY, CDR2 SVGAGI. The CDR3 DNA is TGTGCCAGCAGCCCTAGGACAGGGTCCGGGTACGAGCAGTACTTC. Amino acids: CASSPRTGSGYEQYF.

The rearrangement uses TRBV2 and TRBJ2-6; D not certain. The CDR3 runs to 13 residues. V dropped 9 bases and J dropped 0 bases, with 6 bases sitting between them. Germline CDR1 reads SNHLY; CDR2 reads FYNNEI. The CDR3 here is CARTYSGANVLTF. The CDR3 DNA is TGTGCCAGAACGTACTCTGGGGCCAACGTCCTGACTTTC.

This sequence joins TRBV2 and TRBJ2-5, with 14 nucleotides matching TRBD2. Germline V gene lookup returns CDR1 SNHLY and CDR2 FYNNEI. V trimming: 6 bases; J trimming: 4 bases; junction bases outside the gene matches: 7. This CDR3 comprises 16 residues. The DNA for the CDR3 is TGTGCCAGCAGCGCTGGACTAGCGGGAGGTAGAGAGACCCAGTACTTC. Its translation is CASSAGLAGGRETQYF.

The CDR3 loop reads CAWSGGRGRGDTQYF. The CDR3 DNA sequence: TGTGCCTGGAGTGGGGGAAGGGGACGGGGAGATACGCAGTATTTT. The rearrangement links TRBV30 to TRBJ2-3; either TRBD1 or TRBD2 may fit D (5 bases each). CDR1 and CDR2 from the germline V gene are GTSNPN and SVGIG (reference sequence). Trimming removed 1 base at V and 5 bases at J, with 16 bases between. This CDR3 is built from 15 residues.

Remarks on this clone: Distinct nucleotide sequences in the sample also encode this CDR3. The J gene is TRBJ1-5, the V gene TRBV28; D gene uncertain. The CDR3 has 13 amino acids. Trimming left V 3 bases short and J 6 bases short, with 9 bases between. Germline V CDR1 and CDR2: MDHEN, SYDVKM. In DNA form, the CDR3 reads TGTGCCAGCAGTTTGGGTGGGAGTCAGCCCCAGCATTTT. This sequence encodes CASSLGGSQPQHF.

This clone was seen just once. DNA for the CDR3: TGTGCCAGCAGTGACATTGGGACAGAGGTCACTGAAGCTTTCTTT. Translation gives CASSDIGTEVTEAFF. This sequence joins TRBV25-1 and TRBJ1-1; 7 bases agree with TRBD1. V was pared by 3 bases and J by 4 bases, with 8 bases of the junction left unmatched. The CDR3 has 15 amino acids. Per germline, CDR1 MGHDK and CDR2 SYGVNS.